The TCR beta chain under discussion was sequenced for a study of T cells in Graves' hyperthyroidism and ophthalmopathy. RNA transcripts gave rise to amplified TCR beta CDR3 regions. HTBI primers were the set used in a first-round RT-PCR of the TCR CDR3. TCRdb reprocessed the multiplex PCR reads via MiXCR and lists one record per CDR3 protein. The sample consists of around 340,000 distinct CDR3 sequences, 11% to 15% of them appearing once. With 6 bases removed from V and 0 bases from J, the gap between germline ends came to 21 bases. Per the germline V gene, CDR1 is PRHDT and CDR2 is FYEKMQ (reference sequence). The CDR3 extends over 17 amino acids.

This chain uses TRBV13 with TRBJ2-7; the D gene could be TRBD1 or TRBD2 (5 bases each). The sequence derives from a woman under 40 with Graves' hyperthyroidism. The source material was blood. CDR3 bases: TGTGCCAGCAGGTTGAGGGTTGGGGCCACTTCCTCCTACGAGCAGTACTTC. This encodes CASRLRVGATSSYEQYF.